These 24 T cell receptor beta chains originate from one sample sequenced in a study of T cell repertoires in cytomegalovirus infection. The antigens of these receptors remain unknown. TCRdb re-analysed the reads in MiXCR, keeping a single row per CDR3 protein. The sample lists under 500,000 distinct CDR3 sequences; approximately 46% were seen once. Source: cultured PBMCs, taken from culture after CMV antigen stimulation. The receptors originated from a human donor in good health (CMV status not recorded). Some clones in this sample may be carry-over from other donors' samples.

The chain uses TRBV7-9 and TRBJ1-2; 9 positions agree with TRBD1. This CDR3 contains 16 residues. The ends lost 1 base at V and 3 bases at J; junction bases unmatched: 6. The germline V gene encodes CDR1 SEHNR and CDR2 FQNEAQ (reference sequence). The CDR3 region has the DNA TGTGCCAGCAGCTTAGACACAGGGGGCGACCACTATGGCTACACCTTC. It is translated as CASSLDTGGDHYGYTF. Combining the CDR3 with reference TRBV7-9 and TRBJ1-2 gives the whole variable domain DTGVSQNPRHKITKRGQNVTFRCDPISEHNRLYWYRQTLGQGPEFLTYFQNEAQLEKSRLLSDRFSAERPKGSFSTLEIQRTEQGDSAMYLCASSLDTGGDHYGYTFGSGTRLTVV.

In the case of this clonotype: An end of the junction does not agree with germline; a read error may underlie this. This chain uses TRBV5-3 with TRBJ1-1; tentative D call: TRBD1 (6 bases). TRBV5-3 is an open reading frame whose function is uncertain. There are 16 residues in the CDR3. The DNA of the CDR3 is TGTGCCAGCAGCTTGAGGAACAGGGTGTGGGGGGCTGAAGCTTTCTTT. This encodes CASSLRNRVWGAEAFF.

This chain connects TRBV7-6 to TRBJ2-1, with 8 bases aligning to TRBD1. The CDR3 loop spans 15 amino acids. J lost 5 bases, V lost 5 bases, and 8 bases had no gene match. Germline V CDR1 and CDR2: SGHVS, FNYEAQ. The CDR3 nucleotides are TGTGCCAGCAGCCCGGACAGGGTTCTCGACAATGAGCAGTTCTTC. This gives the protein CASSPDRVLDNEQFF. Based on the CDR3 plus reference TRBV7-6 and TRBJ2-1, the full variable domain is GAGVSQSPRYKVTKRGQDVALRCDPISGHVSLYWYRQALGQGPEFLTYFNYEAQQDKSGLPNDRFSAERPEGSISTLTIQRTEQRDSAMYRCASSPDRVLDNEQFFGPGTRLTVL.

In this sample, this clonotype turned up a few times. This chain joins TRBV7-2 and TRBJ1-2; D is unclear. Deletions cut 1 base from V and 5 bases from J, with 14 bases between. Germline V gives CDR1 SGHTA, CDR2 FQGNSA. The length of the CDR3 is 15 residues. The CDR3 nucleotides read TGTGCCAGCAGCTTAGAGGTCACGGATTTATATGGCTACACCTTC. It is translated as CASSLEVTDLYGYTF.

This clonotype was found a few times. The CDR3 region is CASSPDSGMKTQYF. In nucleotides, the CDR3 is TGTGCCAGCAGCCCAGACAGCGGGATGAAGACCCAGTACTTC. The gene calls are TRBV4-2 and TRBJ2-5; 7 nucleotides match TRBD2. CDR3 size: 14 residues. V lost 4 bases to trimming and J lost 6 bases; unmatched junction nucleotides: 8. Germline CDR1 is LGHNA and CDR2 is YNFKEQ.

The chain employs TRBV20-1 and TRBJ2-3; 7 nucleotides align to TRBD2. With V trimmed by 4 bases and J by 3 bases, 13 bases remained unmatched. CDR3 length equals 16 residues. Germline CDR1 and CDR2: DFQATT and SNEGSKA (reference sequence). This CDR3 reads CSATRYAAGETDTQYF. The CDR3, as DNA: TGCAGTGCTACCCGCTACGCGGCGGGAGAAACAGATACGCAGTATTTT.

V and J are TRBV15 and TRBJ2-3; no clear D gene. Germline V gene data show CDR1 as LNHNV and CDR2 as YYDKDF (reference sequence). V gave up 1 base and J gave up 3 bases, with 11 bases separating them. This CDR3 has 15 amino acids. Written as DNA, the CDR3 is TGTGCCACCAGCAGAGTAAAGACCGAAACAGATACGCAGTATTTT. This codes for CATSRVKTETDTQYF.

The chain recombines TRBV10-2 with TRBJ2-7; 14 nucleotides agree with TRBD2. Germline trimming cut 8 bases from V and 5 bases from J; bases unmatched to any gene: 5. Per the germline V gene, CDR1 is WSHSY and CDR2 is SAAADI. The CDR3 is 14 residues long. The CDR3: CASRGLAGGNEQYF. CDR3 nucleotide sequence: TGCGCCAGCCGAGGACTAGCGGGAGGTAACGAGCAGTACTTC.

This clonotype has just a few counts. This chain links TRBV6-2 or TRBV6-3 with TRBJ1-2; 8 bases are a match to TRBD1. The CDR3 sequence is 16 residues long. Per germline, CDR1 MNHEY and CDR2 SVGEGT. V lost 6 bases to trimming and J lost 4 bases; unmatched junction nucleotides: 13. The CDR3 DNA follows: TGTGCCAGCAGCCCTGCCCGGGACAGGTCGTTCTATGGCTACACCTTC. It is translated as CASSPARDRSFYGYTF.

This clonotype was detected only once. The gene calls are TRBV19 and TRBJ2-7, with unresolved D. Germline values: CDR1 LNHDA, CDR2 SQIVND (reference sequence). Deletions cut 3 bases from V and 0 bases from J, with 9 bases between. CDR3 length: 14 amino acids. In DNA form, the CDR3 reads TGTGCCAGTAGTATGAGGCCTAGCTCCTACGAGCAGTACTTC. Protein product: CASSMRPSSYEQYF.

This clonotype was observed a few times. The rearrangement joins TRBV7-8 to TRBJ1-4; D ambiguous. CDR3 size: 15 residues. The V end was cut by 4 bases, the J end by 4 bases, with 13 bases between. Per germline, CDR1 SGHVS and CDR2 FQNEAQ. This CDR3 reads CASSSKRDSNEKLFF. The DNA for the CDR3 is TGTGCCAGCAGCTCAAAGAGGGATAGTAATGAAAAACTGTTTTTT.

This chain links TRBV19 with TRBJ2-1; 9 bases map to TRBD1. From germline, CDR1 is LNHDA and CDR2 SQIVND (reference sequence). This CDR3 is built from 15 residues. V shed 3 bases and J 5 bases; nucleotides not matched to a gene: 5. CDR3: CASSMGDRANNEQFF. CDR3 sequence (DNA): TGTGCCAGTAGTATGGGGGACAGGGCCAACAATGAGCAGTTCTTC.

This clonotype was seen a single time. The junction does not match germline at one end; this may be a read error. The chain recombines TRBV4-1 with TRBJ2-5; 8 positions agree with TRBD2. Looked up from germline, CDR1 is MGHRA and CDR2 is YSYEKL. CDR3 length: 19 residues. The CDR3 nucleotides read TGTGCCAGCAGCGCTCACGGGGGGGCGAACGCCTGGTACCAAGAGACCCAGTACTTC. It specifies CASSAHGGANAWYQETQYF.

The chain recombines TRBV27 with TRBJ1-5; unclear D gene. V was shortened by 5 bases and J by 6 bases, with 20 bases between the two germline ends. This CDR3 is built from 16 residues. From germline, CDR1 is MNHEY and CDR2 SMNVEV (reference sequence). CDR3 coding DNA: TGTGCCAGCAGTCCGATCGAGACGGGAGCACGTCAGCCCCAGCATTTT. Encoded protein: CASSPIETGARQPQHF.

The DNA of the CDR3 is TGTGCCAGCAGTCCCCCATCCGACAGGGTAGAAGTTACGCAGTATTTT. Translation gives CASSPPSDRVEVTQYF. The chain employs TRBV12-3 or TRBV12-4 and TRBJ2-3, with 7 bases fitting TRBD1. The CDR3 loop spans 16 amino acids. After removal of 5 bases from V and 8 bases from J, the junction contained 16 bases not matched to a gene.

V gene TRBV12-3 or TRBV12-4 combines with J gene TRBJ2-1, with TRBD2 matching over 13 bases. The trim removed 6 bases at V and 5 bases at J, leaving 16 bases unmatched. CDR3 size: 19 residues. The CDR3 sequence: CASSPRLAGGGRQHNEQFF. DNA of the CDR3: TGTGCCAGCAGCCCAAGACTAGCGGGAGGCGGTCGGCAGCACAATGAGCAGTTCTTC.

The chain has TRBV7-2 and TRBJ2-7; D is unclear. CDR3 length equals 13 residues. The germline gives CDR1 SGHTA, CDR2 FQGNSA. V was shortened by 5 bases and J by 2 bases, with 10 bases between the two germline ends. The CDR3 sequence is CASSPRVPYEQYF. The DNA of the CDR3 is TGTGCCAGCAGCCCTAGAGTCCCCTACGAGCAGTACTTC.

This clonotype was seen repeatedly, ten times or more. The chain carries TRBV12-3 or TRBV12-4 and TRBJ2-1; TRBD2 aligns across 9 bases. The V and J ends lost 5 bases and 5 bases, in that order; junction bases with no gene match: 13. This CDR3 has 17 residues. CDR3 DNA sequence: TGTGCCAGCAGTCCCCCTCCCATTCTAGCGGGGAACAATGAGCAGTTCTTC. Protein: CASSPPPILAGNNEQFF.

V usage is TRBV20-1 and J usage is TRBJ1-1; D is undetermined. CDR3 length: 12 amino acids. Trimming pared 3 bases from V and 9 bases from J, leaving 14 bases between. Germline V gives CDR1 DFQATT, CDR2 SNEGSKA (reference sequence). The CDR3 sequence is CSASAPDHQAFF. The CDR3 bases are TGCAGTGCTAGTGCCCCGGACCACCAAGCTTTCTTT.

V is TRBV5-1 and J is TRBJ2-2; D ambiguous. The length of the CDR3 is 13 residues. CDR1 SGHRS and CDR2 YFSETQ come from the germline V gene. V was pared by 3 bases and J by 3 bases, with 6 bases between. For the CDR3, the DNA is TGCGCCAGCAGCTCCCCATACACCGGGGAGCTGTTTTTT. This sequence encodes CASSSPYTGELFF.

This sequence joins TRBV5-1 and TRBJ2-1; TRBD2 might be the D (7 bases). This CDR3 has 17 residues. Looked up from germline, CDR1 is SGHRS and CDR2 is YFSETQ. V was trimmed by 4 bases and J by 0 bases, leaving 17 bases between them. CDR3 sequence: CASSTTRGASSYNEQFF. In nucleotides, the CDR3 is TGCGCCAGCAGCACAACACGGGGGGCCAGCTCCTACAATGAGCAGTTCTTC.

The rearrangement links TRBV7-9 to TRBJ2-3; 14 bases fit TRBD2. V trimming: 5 bases; J trimming: 0 bases; junction bases outside the gene matches: 4. Germline V gene data show CDR1 as SEHNR and CDR2 as FQNEAQ (reference sequence). This CDR3 contains 17 residues. CDR3 amino acids: CASSPGLAGGSTDTQYF. The CDR3 DNA follows: TGTGCCAGCAGCCCTGGACTAGCGGGGGGTAGCACAGATACGCAGTATTTT.

This clonotype was picked up a small number of times. The chain carries TRBV7-2 and TRBJ2-5; D may be TRBD1 (5 bases). Per germline, CDR1 SGHTA and CDR2 FQGNSA. The CDR3 covers 15 residues. Trimming took 2 bases from V and 9 from J, leaving 19 bases between them. The CDR3: CASSLMMDNIWAQYF. CDR3 coding DNA: TGTGCCAGCAGCTTAATGATGGACAACATATGGGCCCAGTACTTC.

In nucleotides, the CDR3 is TGTGCCATCAGAGCGACAGGCCGGGATCAGCCCCAGCATTTT. Translating it yields CAIRATGRDQPQHF. V and J are TRBV10-3 and TRBJ1-5, with D possibly being TRBD1 (6 bases). Germline CDR1 reads ENHRY; CDR2 reads SYGVKD. V was shortened by 6 bases and J by 5 bases, with 14 bases between the two germline ends. The CDR3 length is 14 residues.